The 10 T cell receptor beta chains in this list originate from one sample, sequenced in a study of blood T cell repertoires in COVID-19. The repertoire was sequenced with immunoSEQ multiplex PCR; TCRdb's copy has only in-frame clones and lacks some. This sample has approximately 310,000 clones; approximately 89% occur once, and the top ten carry approximately 7.8%. The sample consisted of peripheral blood. Every receptor here comes from a woman in her fifties or sixties who had recovered from COVID-19.

The genes are TRBV12-3 or TRBV12-4 and TRBJ1-1, with D tentatively TRBD1 (5 bases). The V end was cut by 6 bases, the J end by 0 bases, with 8 bases between. CDR3 size: 13 residues. In DNA form, the CDR3 reads TGTGCCAGCAGGCGACAGTTGAACACTGAAGCTTTCTTT. Translation: CASRRQLNTEAFF.

The chain combines TRBV7-2 with TRBJ2-7; D is unclear. In germline, CDR1 is SGHTA, CDR2 FQGNSA. The CDR3 loop spans 14 amino acids. V lost 3 bases to trimming and J lost 7 bases, with 16 bases between them. The CDR3 sequence is CASSFTIGPGEQYF. Written as DNA, the CDR3 is TGTGCCAGCAGCTTTACGATCGGTCCAGGAGAGCAGTACTTC.

The chain couples TRBV25-1 to TRBJ2-1; 10 bases fit TRBD2. The ends lost 3 bases at V and 8 bases at J; junction bases unmatched: 7. CDR1 is MGHDK, CDR2 SYGVNS, per germline. This CDR3 spans 15 amino acids. The CDR3 protein is CASSDLAGALDEQFF. Here the CDR3 DNA reads TGTGCCAGCAGTGATCTAGCGGGGGCTTTAGATGAGCAGTTCTTC.

The chain combines TRBV5-6 with TRBJ2-7; D may be TRBD2 (6 bases). This CDR3 contains 14 residues. CDR1 SGHDT and CDR2 YYEEEE come from the germline V gene. Trimming took 4 bases from V and 6 from J, leaving 17 bases between them. In nucleotides, the CDR3 is TGTGCCAGCAGCCCGGTGGGGGTTAGCGGCGAGCAGTACTTC. Residues: CASSPVGVSGEQYF.

The chain employs TRBV4-3 and TRBJ1-3, with D uncertain. CDR1 is LGHNA, CDR2 YSLEER, per germline. Trimming removed 4 bases at V and 9 bases at J, with 28 bases between. The CDR3 spans 18 residues. The CDR3 DNA sequence: TGCGCCAGCAGCCGGATTAAGGTAGTAGGGAGCGCCTTGGTCACCATATATTTT. Translated: CASSRIKVVGSALVTIYF.

This rearrangement joins TRBV20-1 to TRBJ2-7, with 11 nucleotides matching TRBD2. This CDR3 spans 15 amino acids. J lost 0 bases, V lost 3 bases, and 4 bases had no gene match. Germline loops: CDR1 DFQATT, CDR2 SNEGSKA (reference sequence). The CDR3 nucleotides read TGCAGTGCTAGTGGTCTAGCGGGGGGCTCCTACGAGCAGTACTTC. Protein sequence: CSASGLAGGSYEQYF.

This clone appeared once. The genes are TRBV7-6 and TRBJ2-3, with TRBD2 identical over 10 bases. With 2 bases clipped from V and 6 bases from J, the junction kept 5 bases outside the gene matches. The germline V gene has CDR1 SGHVS and CDR2 FNYEAQ. The CDR3 is 15 residues long. The DNA of the CDR3 is TGTGCCAGCAGCTTAAGCGGGGGGGGCTCGGATACGCAGTATTTT. The encoded protein is CASSLSGGGSDTQYF.

V gene TRBV3-1 (or the pseudogene TRBV3-2) combines with J gene TRBJ1-5; D is unclear. Germline V CDR1 and CDR2: LGHDT, YNNKEL (reference sequence). CDR3 length: 15 residues. The V end lost 0 bases, the J end lost 4 bases, and 10 bases lay between the germline ends. CDR3 bases: TGTGCCAGCAGCCAAGATCTCGGGGTAAATCAGCCCCAGCATTTT. Translated, it gives CASSQDLGVNQPQHF.

As DNA, the CDR3 is TGTGCCAGCAGCCCTCCCGGGACAGTGAACACTGAAGCTTTCTTT. Translating it yields CASSPPGTVNTEAFF. V and J are TRBV7-9 and TRBJ1-1; TRBD1 agrees at 7 bases. Germline V gene sequence: CDR1 SEHNR, CDR2 FQNEAQ (reference sequence). With 5 bases clipped from V and 0 bases from J, the junction kept 6 bases outside the gene matches. This CDR3 is 15 amino acids long.

J is TRBJ2-7 and V is TRBV5-1, with TRBD1 matching over 9 bases. Unmatched junction bases numbered 8, after V lost 4 bases and J lost 3 bases. CDR3 size: 15 residues. Germline values: CDR1 SGHRS, CDR2 YFSETQ. The CDR3 DNA follows: TGCGCCAGCAGCGCCAGGACAGGGGATCTCTACGAGCAGTACTTC. It encodes CASSARTGDLYEQYF.